This TCR beta chain was identified during a study of blood T cell repertoires in COVID-19. About the research overall: Material from acute and convalescent COVID-19 was sourced from the United States, Italy and Spain. Sample material is recorded as cDNA or gDNA derived from T cells, B-cell-depleted T cells, or PBMCs.

Authors' analysis steps: The authors estimated nucleated cell counts from reference gene primer amplification. The repertoire was sequenced with immunoSEQ multiplex PCR; TCRdb's copy has only in-frame clones and lacks some. V and J calls and clone size are given by that table; D and trimming were obtained from the DNA. Of tens of thousands of clones in the sample, around 90% were seen once. J was trimmed by 3 bases and V by 4 bases; bases with no gene match: 3. CDR3 length: 13 residues. Germline CDR1 reads SNHLY; CDR2 reads FYNNEI. This TCR was recovered from a man between 45 and 60 years old with acute or convalescent COVID-19. The rearrangement uses TRBV2 and TRBJ2-7, with TRBD2 matching 7 bases. Sequencing input: peripheral blood. The CDR3 loop reads CASSVGGGYEQYF. For the CDR3, the DNA is TGTGCCAGCAGTGTTGGGGGGGGCTACGAGCAGTACTTC.